Here is one TCR beta chain with its context. This clonotype has more than one count but fewer than ten. Which antigen it targets is not known. No much larger clone is present one base from it, and per-base qualities are unavailable. The TCR beta CDR3 regions were amplified from the RNA transcripts. A first-round RT-PCR of the TCR CDR3 used the HTBI primer set with the Qiagen OneStep RT-PCR kit. Libraries were constructed in a second round of multiplex PCR, after which size selection and purification were performed. Libraries were sequenced paired-end with 100 bp reads on an Illumina HiSeq2000. In the authors' own workflow: SOAPnuke was used to process the raw data, with reads discarded if the reads contained adapters or uncalled bases, had a mean Phred below 15, or lacked an exact constant-primer or identifier match. COPE v1.2.5 was used to merge high-quality paired reads, and clonotypes were defined as unique nucleotide sequences. MiTCR v1.1 was used to align clonotypes to the IMGT TRBV, TRBD and TRBJ reference segments. The analysis was restricted to V-J combinations with a frequency above 0.0001, which together covered roughly 99% of the repertoires. A TCS score was defined as the ratio between F50 (clonal expansion) and ExV (chaos), using BLOSUM62-based TCRdist between CDR3 peptides within each V-J. Welch's t-statistics and random forest reduced around 550 V-J features to 13, which were used in a naive Bayes classifier (R e1071). TCRdb trimmed public reads at Q25 via fastp, called clones via MiXCR and kept in-frame beta chains. Under each unique CDR3 protein, matching rows form one entry showing the most common genes and DNA. These V and J calls are TCRdb output, not the study's own analysis. The table for this sample lists hundreds of thousands of distinct CDR3 sequences; around 15% of them were counted only once. The top ten constitute 3.8% of the sample.

The source of the sample is a study of T cells in Graves' hyperthyroidism and ophthalmopathy (dated by TCRdb to about 2019). Context from the whole study: Peripheral blood samples were taken at initial diagnosis, before any treatment was given. The paper describes TCR Vbeta CDR3 sequencing of 135 peripheral blood samples, made up of 43 ophthalmopathy patients, some 80 hyperthyroidism patients and 17 progressor patients. In addition, the study compared T-cell repertoires in thyroid tissue and in blood from over 5 Graves' hyperthyroidism patients. To identify TCR V-J signatures that set the groups apart, the researchers used a discovery cohort of about a hundred patients, made up of under 45 with Graves' ophthalmopathy and 57 with stable Graves' hyperthyroidism. The 100 discovery patients were randomly split 7:3 into training and test sets. After sampling, hyperthyroidism patients received methimazole starting at 30 mg daily, and ophthalmopathy patients received high-dose intravenous methylprednisolone. Prospective prediction of ophthalmopathy was tested in an independent validation cohort of 18 to 20 hyperthyroidism patients and some 17 patients who later progressed to ophthalmopathy.

Study-level results and caveats: No statistical method was used to fix the sample size in advance, and group allocation was not hidden from the investigators. A 13 V-J signature model separated ophthalmopathy from stable hyperthyroidism, with roughly 88% sensitivity and roughly 81% specificity in cross-validation and 80%/75% in testing. Blood samples also contained most of the expanded thyroid clonotypes (frequency above 0.001), which suggests that blood repertoires may reflect thyroid immune responses. In validation, the model predicted progression to ophthalmopathy a median of about 5.9 months before onset, with 70% to 71% sensitivity and almost 75% specificity.

Stable Graves' hyperthyroidism was defined as the absence of progression to ophthalmopathy over 18 months of follow-up. The hyperthyroidism patients were between 18 and 65 years old and newly diagnosed, with a disease duration of less than 2 months. Patients with uncontrolled infections, other autoimmune diseases, pregnancy or lactation were excluded. Diagnoses were based on clinical symptoms, serum thyroxine and TRAb, thyroid ultrasound and orbital computed tomography. Ficoll-Paque density gradient centrifugation was used to isolate PBMCs from about 10 ml of fresh peripheral blood. Total RNA was extracted with Trizol reagent, and quality was checked on an Agilent 2100 Bioanalyzer. The receptor's source is a woman in her twenties or thirties with Graves' hyperthyroidism. Sequenced input: blood.

The base sequence is TGTGCCAGCAGCTTGAGCACGGTCGCCGGGGAGCTGTTTTTT. It codes for CASSLSTVAGELFF. The chain couples TRBV7-2 to TRBJ2-2, with no confident D gene call. Between the V and J ends, shortened by 3 bases and 6 bases respectively, the junction contains 11 bases. CDR3 length: 14 amino acids, cysteine to phenylalanine. CDR3 DNA only is kept here, 42 bases in frame from base 1. CDR1 SGHTA and CDR2 FQGNSA are derived from the germline V gene.